The rows below give T cell receptor beta chains drawn from one sample of a study of cytomegalovirus exposure and HLA in healthy donors. The table came from immunoSEQ multiplex PCR; TCRdb's copy has only in-frame clones and leaves some out. Of 79,000 or so clones detected, under 85% appear once; the ten largest clones hold 15% to 20%. Material: PBMCs. These receptors were collected from a woman in her thirties or forties in good health and CMV-seropositive. Each CDR3 is given without its conserved first and last residue.

v_call cdr3_aa
TRBV5-1 ASRETGGGTEAF
TRBV2 ASSLRDSYGYT
TRBV7-6 ASSSRAAGEAYEQY
TRBV4-1 ASSQDRLGGTSATYEQY
TRBV18 ASSQQGSGNTIY
TRBV9 ASSAGDGVGYGYT
TRBV28 ASSSAYEQY
TRBV6-4 ASSDATSGASDTQY
TRBV19 ASSSGHEQY
TRBV7-6 ASSRTGANSPLH
TRBV5-4 ASSSATGSSYEQY
TRBV5-4 ASSLGELVRDTQY
TRBV13 ASSSPGTGGSRTEAF
TRBV7-3 ASSSRPYLGRDTIY
TRBV4-3 ASSQSGTSGKETQY
TRBV7-2 ASSGRTSGTNEQF
TRBV5-6 ASSLVLAGYQGTGELF
TRBV5-1 ASATRHDSTAGSYEQY
TRBV29-1 SVEDPRGREKLF
TRBV27 ASSSLTSGRTNPNTGELF
TRBV5-4 ASSSGGLAGTYEQY
TRBV11-2 ASRASGRNTGELF
TRBV5-1 ASSLEGGETQY
TRBV28 ASSLLEGRAGNTIY
TRBV13 ASSAKRLAGDHNEQF
TRBV27 ASSLSGSSYNEQF
TRBV6-6 ASSYSQIAGYNEQF
TRBV6-1 ASSGPRQGVDSNYGYT
TRBV5-1 ASSLDGDSNQPQH
TRBV27 ASSSGGFNYGYT
TRBV27 ASSYGGTGELF
TRBV6-1 ASGQGAGETQY